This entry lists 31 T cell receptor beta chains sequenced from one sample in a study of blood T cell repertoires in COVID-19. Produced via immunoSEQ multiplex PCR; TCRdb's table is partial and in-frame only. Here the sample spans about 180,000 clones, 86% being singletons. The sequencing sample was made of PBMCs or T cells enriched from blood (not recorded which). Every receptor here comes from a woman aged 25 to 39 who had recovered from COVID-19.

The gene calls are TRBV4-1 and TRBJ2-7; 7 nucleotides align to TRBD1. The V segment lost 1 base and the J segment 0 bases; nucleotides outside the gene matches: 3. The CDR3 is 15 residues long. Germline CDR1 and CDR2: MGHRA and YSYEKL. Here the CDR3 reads CASSQGAGGSYEQYF. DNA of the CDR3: TGCGCCAGCAGCCAAGGGGCAGGGGGCTCCTACGAGCAGTACTTC.

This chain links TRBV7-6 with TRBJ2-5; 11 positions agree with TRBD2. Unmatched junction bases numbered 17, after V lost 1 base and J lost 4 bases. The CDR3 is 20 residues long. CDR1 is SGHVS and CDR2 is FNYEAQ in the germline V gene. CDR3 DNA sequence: TGTGCCAGCAGCTTAGGGGACCCCGGGACTAGCGGCGCCAGGTTAGAGACCCAGTACTTC. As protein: CASSLGDPGTSGARLETQYF.

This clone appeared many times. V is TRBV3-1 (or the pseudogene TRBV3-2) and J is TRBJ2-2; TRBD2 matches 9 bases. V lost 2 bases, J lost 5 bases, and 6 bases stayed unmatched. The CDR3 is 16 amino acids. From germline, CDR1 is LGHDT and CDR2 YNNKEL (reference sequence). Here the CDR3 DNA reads TGTGCCAGCAGCCAAAGCAGCGGGGGGTGGACCGGGGAGCTGTTTTTT. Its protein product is CASSQSSGGWTGELFF.

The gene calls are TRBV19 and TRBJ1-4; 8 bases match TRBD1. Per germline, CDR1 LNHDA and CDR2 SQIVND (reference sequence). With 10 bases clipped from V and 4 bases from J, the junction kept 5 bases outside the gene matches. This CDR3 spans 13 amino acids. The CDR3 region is CATRQGSNEKLFF. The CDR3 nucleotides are TGTGCCACGCGACAGGGGAGTAATGAAAAACTGTTTTTT. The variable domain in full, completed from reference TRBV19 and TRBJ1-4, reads DGGITQSPKYLFRKEGQNVTLSCEQNLNHDAMYWYRQDPGQGLRLIYYSQIVNDFQKGDIAEGYSVSREKKESFPLTVTSAQKNPTAFYLCATRQGSNEKLFFGSGTQLSVL.

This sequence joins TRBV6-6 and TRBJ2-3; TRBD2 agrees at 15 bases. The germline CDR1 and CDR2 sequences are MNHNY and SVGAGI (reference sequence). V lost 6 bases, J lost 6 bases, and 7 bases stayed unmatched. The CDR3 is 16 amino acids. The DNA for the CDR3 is TGTGCCAGCAGGGGACTAGCGGGGGGCCTTCCCGATACGCAGTATTTT. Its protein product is CASRGLAGGLPDTQYF.

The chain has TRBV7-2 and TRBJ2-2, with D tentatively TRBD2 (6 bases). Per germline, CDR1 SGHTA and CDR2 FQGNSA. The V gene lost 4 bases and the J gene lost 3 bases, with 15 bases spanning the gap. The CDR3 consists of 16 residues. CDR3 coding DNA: TGTGCCAGCAGCTCTCCCCGGGGGACTGACACCGGGGAGCTGTTTTTT. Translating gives CASSSPRGTDTGELFF.

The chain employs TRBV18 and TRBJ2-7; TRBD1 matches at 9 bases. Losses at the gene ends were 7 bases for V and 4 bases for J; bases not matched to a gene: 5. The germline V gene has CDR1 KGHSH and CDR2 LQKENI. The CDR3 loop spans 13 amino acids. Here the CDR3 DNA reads TGTGCCAGCTTTCCGGGACAGGGTTACGAGCAGTACTTC. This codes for CASFPGQGYEQYF.

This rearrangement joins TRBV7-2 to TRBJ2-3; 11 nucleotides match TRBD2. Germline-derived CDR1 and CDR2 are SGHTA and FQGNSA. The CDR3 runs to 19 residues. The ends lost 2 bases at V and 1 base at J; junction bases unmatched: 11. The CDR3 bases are TGTGCCAGCAGCTTACTCACGACCAAGACTAGCGGGGGCACAGATACGCAGTATTTT. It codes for CASSLLTTKTSGGTDTQYF.

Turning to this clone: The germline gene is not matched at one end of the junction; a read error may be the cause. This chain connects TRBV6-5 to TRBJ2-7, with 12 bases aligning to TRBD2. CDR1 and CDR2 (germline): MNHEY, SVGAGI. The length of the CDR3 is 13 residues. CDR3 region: CASSWTSGNPMHF. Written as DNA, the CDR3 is TGTGCCAGCAGTTGGACTAGCGGGAACCCAATGCACTTC.

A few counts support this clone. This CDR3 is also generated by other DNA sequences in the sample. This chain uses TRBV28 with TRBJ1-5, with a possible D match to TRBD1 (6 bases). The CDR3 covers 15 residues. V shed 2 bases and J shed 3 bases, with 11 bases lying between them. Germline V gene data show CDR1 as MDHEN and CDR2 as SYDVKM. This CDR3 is CASSLGGVYNQPQHF. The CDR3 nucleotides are TGTGCCAGCAGTTTAGGGGGCGTTTACAATCAGCCCCAGCATTTT.

This CDR3 reads CASSPEAGGPVPIGELFF. The CDR3, as DNA: TGTGCCAGCAGCCCCGAGGCGGGAGGGCCAGTTCCAATCGGGGAGCTGTTTTTT. V usage is TRBV9 and J usage is TRBJ2-2; 9 bases match TRBD2. The germline gives CDR1 SGDLS, CDR2 YYNGEE. The CDR3 contains 18 residues. V lost 4 bases to trimming and J lost 7 bases; unmatched junction nucleotides: 17. Drawing the rest from reference TRBV9 and TRBJ2-2, the complete variable domain is DSGVTQTPKHLITATGQRVTLRCSPRSGDLSVYWYQQSLDQGLQFLIQYYNGEERAKGNILERFSAQQFPDLHSELNLSSLELGDSALYFCASSPEAGGPVPIGELFFGEGSRLTVL.

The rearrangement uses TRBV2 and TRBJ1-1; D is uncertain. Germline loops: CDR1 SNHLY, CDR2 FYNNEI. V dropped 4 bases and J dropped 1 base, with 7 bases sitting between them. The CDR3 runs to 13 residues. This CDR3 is CASSASPNTEAFF. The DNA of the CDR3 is TGTGCCAGCAGTGCGTCCCCGAACACTGAAGCTTTCTTT.

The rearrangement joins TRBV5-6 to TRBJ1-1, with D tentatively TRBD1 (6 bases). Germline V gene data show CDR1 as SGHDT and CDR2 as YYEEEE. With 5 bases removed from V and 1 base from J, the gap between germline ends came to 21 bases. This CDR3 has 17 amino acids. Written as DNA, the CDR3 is TGTGCCAGCAGACCAGGACAGCGGACTGTGAGGAACACTGAAGCTTTCTTT. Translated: CASRPGQRTVRNTEAFF.

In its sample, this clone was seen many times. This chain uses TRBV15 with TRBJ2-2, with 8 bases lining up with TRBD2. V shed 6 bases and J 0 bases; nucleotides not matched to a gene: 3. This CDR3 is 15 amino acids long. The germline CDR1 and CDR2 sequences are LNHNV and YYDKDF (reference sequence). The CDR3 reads CATRVAGTNTGELFF. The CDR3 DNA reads TGTGCCACCAGAGTAGCGGGAACGAACACCGGGGAGCTGTTTTTT.

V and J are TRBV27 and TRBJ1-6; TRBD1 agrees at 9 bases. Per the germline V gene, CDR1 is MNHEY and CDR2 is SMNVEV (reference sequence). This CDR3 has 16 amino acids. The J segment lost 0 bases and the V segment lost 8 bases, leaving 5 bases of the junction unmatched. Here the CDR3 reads CASRTGDSSYNSPLHF. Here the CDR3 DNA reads TGTGCCAGCCGGACAGGGGATAGCTCCTATAATTCACCCCTCCACTTT.

In DNA form, the CDR3 reads TGTGCCAGCAGCTCCCGGAGGGGACTAGCGGAGCAAGAGACCCAGTACTTC. It is translated as CASSSRRGLAEQETQYF. The J gene is TRBJ2-5, the V gene TRBV11-2, with 11 bases aligning to TRBD2. Germline lookup yields CDR1 SGHAT and CDR2 FQNNGV. The CDR3 spans 17 residues. Trimming at V came to 4 bases and at J to 2 bases, leaving 9 bases not matched to a gene.

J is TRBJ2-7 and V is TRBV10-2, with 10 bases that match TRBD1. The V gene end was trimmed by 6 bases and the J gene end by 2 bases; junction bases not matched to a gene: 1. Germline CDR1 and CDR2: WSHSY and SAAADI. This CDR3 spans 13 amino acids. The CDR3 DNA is TGCGCCAGCAGAGACAGGGGGCCCTACGAGCAGTACTTC. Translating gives CASRDRGPYEQYF.

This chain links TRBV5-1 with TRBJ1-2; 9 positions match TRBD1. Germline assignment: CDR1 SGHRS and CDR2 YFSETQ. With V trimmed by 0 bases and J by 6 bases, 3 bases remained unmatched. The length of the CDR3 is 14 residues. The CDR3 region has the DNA TGCGCCAGCAGCTTGGGGACAGGGGCGGATGGCTACACCTTC. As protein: CASSLGTGADGYTF.

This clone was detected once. In DNA, the CDR3 is TGCGCCAGCAGCTTCACAATCTCCTACGAGCAGTACTTC. Translated, it gives CASSFTISYEQYF. J is TRBJ2-7 and V is TRBV5-1, with no clear D. The CDR3 extends over 13 amino acids. Trimming stripped 2 bases from V and 0 bases from J, with 6 bases between. Per the germline V gene, CDR1 is SGHRS and CDR2 is YFSETQ.

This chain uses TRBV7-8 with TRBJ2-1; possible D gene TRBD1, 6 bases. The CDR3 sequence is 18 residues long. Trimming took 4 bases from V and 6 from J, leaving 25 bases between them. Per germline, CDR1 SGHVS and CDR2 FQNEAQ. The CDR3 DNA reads TGTGCCAGCAGCTCTACTTTAAGTCAGGGGATACGGGGCAATGAGCAGTTCTTC. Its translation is CASSSTLSQGIRGNEQFF.

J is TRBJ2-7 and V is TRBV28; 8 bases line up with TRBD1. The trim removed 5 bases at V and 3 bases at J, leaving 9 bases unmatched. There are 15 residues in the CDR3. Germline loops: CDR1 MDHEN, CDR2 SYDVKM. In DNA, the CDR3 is TGTGCCAGCAGTCTTGCCGGGACAGGAGACTACGAGCAGTACTTC. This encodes CASSLAGTGDYEQYF.

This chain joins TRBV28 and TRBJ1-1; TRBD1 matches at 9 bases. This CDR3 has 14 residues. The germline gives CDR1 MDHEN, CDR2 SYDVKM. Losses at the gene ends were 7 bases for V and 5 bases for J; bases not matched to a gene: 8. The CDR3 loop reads CASNRDRVLTEAFF. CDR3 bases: TGTGCCAGCAACCGGGACAGGGTGTTAACTGAAGCTTTCTTT.

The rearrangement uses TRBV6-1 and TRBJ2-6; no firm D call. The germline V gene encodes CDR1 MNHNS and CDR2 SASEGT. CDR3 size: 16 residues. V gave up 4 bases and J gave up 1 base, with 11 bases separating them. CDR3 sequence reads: CASSVHDTSGANVLTF. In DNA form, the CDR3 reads TGTGCCAGCAGTGTCCATGACACTTCTGGGGCCAACGTCCTGACTTTC.

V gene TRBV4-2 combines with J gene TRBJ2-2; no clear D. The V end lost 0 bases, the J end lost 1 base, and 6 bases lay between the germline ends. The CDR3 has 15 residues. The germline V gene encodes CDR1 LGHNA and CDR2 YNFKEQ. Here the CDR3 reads CASSQDPGNTGELFF. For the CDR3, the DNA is TGTGCCAGCAGCCAAGATCCAGGGAACACCGGGGAGCTGTTTTTT.

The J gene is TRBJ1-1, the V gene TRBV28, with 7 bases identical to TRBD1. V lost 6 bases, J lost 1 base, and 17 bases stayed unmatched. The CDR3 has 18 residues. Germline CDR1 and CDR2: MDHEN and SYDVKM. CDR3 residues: CASSVLPLGQLRNTEAFF. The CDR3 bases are TGTGCCAGCAGCGTCCTCCCCTTGGGACAGCTCCGGAACACTGAAGCTTTCTTT.

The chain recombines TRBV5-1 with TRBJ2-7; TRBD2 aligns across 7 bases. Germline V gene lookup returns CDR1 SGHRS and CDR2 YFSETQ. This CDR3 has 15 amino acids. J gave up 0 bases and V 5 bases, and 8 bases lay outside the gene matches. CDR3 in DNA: TGCGCCAGCAGGCGTAATAGCGGGCGCTCCTACGAGCAGTACTTC. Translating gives CASRRNSGRSYEQYF.

The CDR3: CASSLPHRGGYTF. For the CDR3, the DNA is TGTGCCAGCAGTTTGCCCCACAGGGGAGGCTACACCTTC. The V call is TRBV28, the J call TRBJ1-2, with 7 nucleotides matching TRBD1. Germline V gives CDR1 MDHEN, CDR2 SYDVKM. The CDR3 has 13 amino acids. V lost 3 bases and J lost 8; bases outside the gene matches: 6.

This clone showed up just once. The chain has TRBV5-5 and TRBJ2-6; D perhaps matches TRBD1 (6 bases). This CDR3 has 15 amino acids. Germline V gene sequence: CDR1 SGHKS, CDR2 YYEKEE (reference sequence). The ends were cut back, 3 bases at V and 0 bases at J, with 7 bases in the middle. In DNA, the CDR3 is TGTGCCAGCAGCTCGGACAGCTCTGGGGCCAACGTCCTGACTTTC. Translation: CASSSDSSGANVLTF.

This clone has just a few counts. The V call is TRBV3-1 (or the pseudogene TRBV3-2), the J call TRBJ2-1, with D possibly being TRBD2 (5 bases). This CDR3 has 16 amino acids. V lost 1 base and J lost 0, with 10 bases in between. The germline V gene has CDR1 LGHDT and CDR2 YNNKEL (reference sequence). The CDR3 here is CASSQVPGISYNEQFF. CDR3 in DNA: TGTGCCAGCAGCCAAGTCCCGGGAATCTCCTACAATGAGCAGTTCTTC.

CDR3 bases: TGCAGCGCTACCCTCTCGGGAAGTACGCAGTATTTT. This codes for CSATLSGSTQYF. The chain is built from TRBV29-1 and TRBJ2-3, with D maybe TRBD2 (5 bases). The CDR3 consists of 12 residues. The V gene lost 7 bases and the J gene lost 8 bases, with 16 bases spanning the gap. The V gene's germline CDR1 is SQVTM and CDR2 ANQGSEA.

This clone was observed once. CDR3 in amino acids: CASSQGTGPQHF. The DNA for the CDR3 is TGTGCCAGCAGCCAAGGGACAGGGCCCCAGCATTTT. The rearrangement uses TRBV3-1 (or the pseudogene TRBV3-2) and TRBJ1-5; TRBD1 matches at 7 bases. CDR3 length equals 12 residues. The trim removed 1 base at V and 9 bases at J, leaving 0 bases unmatched. Germline V CDR1 and CDR2: LGHDT, YNNKEL (reference sequence).